This T cell receptor (beta chain) was found in a study of beta chain features in type 1 diabetes. Study findings and constraints: Type 1 diabetes patients had TCRB CDR3s that were shorter (moderately but significantly so) in all four CD4+ subsets. VDJ junctions from patients with type 1 diabetes contained fewer insertions and more deletions.

The collection from each donor was one heparinised blood draw averaging roughly 100 mL. A remark on this clone: Its antigen is currently unknown.

All of the isolated RNA was reverse transcribed, so expressed TCRB transcripts were sequenced. Method: immunoSEQ multiplex PCR; TCRdb's copy keeps in-frame clones and lacks some. The sample carries a few hundred thousand clones, more than 15% recorded once. The CDR3 consists of 14 residues. Trimming cost V 2 bases and J 1 base, with 7 bases left between them. Germline V gene sequence: CDR1 LNHDA, CDR2 SQIVND (reference sequence). Sequenced: naive CD4+ T cells from blood. The J gene is TRBJ2-3, the V gene TRBV19; D unclear. This receptor was identified in a man aged 25-45 years with type 1 diabetes. For the CDR3, the DNA is TGTGCCAGTAGTATATTGGCAGGCACAGATACGCAGTATTTT. Translation gives CASSILAGTDTQYF. Based on the CDR3 plus reference TRBV19 and TRBJ2-3, the full variable domain is DGGITQSPKYLFRKEGQNVTLSCEQNLNHDAMYWYRQDPGQGLRLIYYSQIVNDFQKGDIAEGYSVSREKKESFPLTVTSAQKNPTAFYLCASSILAGTDTQYFGPGTRLTVL.